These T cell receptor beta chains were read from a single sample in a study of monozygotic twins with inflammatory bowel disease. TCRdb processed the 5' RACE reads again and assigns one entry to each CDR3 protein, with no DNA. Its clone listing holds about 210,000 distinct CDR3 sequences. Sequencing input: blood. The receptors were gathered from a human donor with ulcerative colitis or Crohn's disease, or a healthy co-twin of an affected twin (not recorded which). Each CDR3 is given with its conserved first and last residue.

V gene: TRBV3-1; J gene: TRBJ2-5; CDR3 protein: CASSQTLMTGEKETQYF
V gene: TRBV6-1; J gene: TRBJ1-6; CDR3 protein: CASSRDRGNSPLHF
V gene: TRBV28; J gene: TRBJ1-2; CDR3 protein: CASSRSGGRGYGYTF
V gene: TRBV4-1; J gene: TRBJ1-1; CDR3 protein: CASSQDVGKKNTEAFF
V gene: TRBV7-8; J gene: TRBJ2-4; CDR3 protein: CASSLYLSGRGGNIQYF
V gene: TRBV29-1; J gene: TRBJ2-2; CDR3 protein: CSVAQSSNTGELFF
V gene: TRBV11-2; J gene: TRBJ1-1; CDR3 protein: CASSSRGGRDTEAFF
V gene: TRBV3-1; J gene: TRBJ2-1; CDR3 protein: CASSQLAGTYNEQFF
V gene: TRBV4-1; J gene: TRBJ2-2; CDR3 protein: CASSQDQGNTGELFF
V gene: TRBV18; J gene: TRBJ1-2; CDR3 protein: CASSDHNGYTF
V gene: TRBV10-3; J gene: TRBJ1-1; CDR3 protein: CAIRDTNTEAFF
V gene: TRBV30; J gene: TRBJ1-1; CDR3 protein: CAWSSLTGNVGEAFF
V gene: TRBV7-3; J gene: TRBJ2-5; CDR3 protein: CASSMDSQETQYF
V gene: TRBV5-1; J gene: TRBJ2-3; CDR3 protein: CASSLQGGEDTQYF
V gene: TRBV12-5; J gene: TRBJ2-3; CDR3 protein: CASGSSGGIGQYF
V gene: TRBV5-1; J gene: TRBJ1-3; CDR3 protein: CASSYGDGNTIYF
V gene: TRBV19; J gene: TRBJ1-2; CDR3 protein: CASKGAGAFYGYTF
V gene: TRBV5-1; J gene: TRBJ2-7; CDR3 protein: CASKEFAGYEQYF
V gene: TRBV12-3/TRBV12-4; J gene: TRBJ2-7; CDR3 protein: CASSFSPYEQYF
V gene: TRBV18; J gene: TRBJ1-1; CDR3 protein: CASSPLEYPTEAFF
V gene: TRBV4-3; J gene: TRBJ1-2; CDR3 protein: CASSQDIAGLGYTF
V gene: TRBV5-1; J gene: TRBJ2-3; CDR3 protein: CASSLVTDTQYF
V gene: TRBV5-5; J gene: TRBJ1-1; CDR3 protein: CASSPGLYTEAFF
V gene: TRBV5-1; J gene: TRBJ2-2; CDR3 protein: CASGSIDRPGELFF
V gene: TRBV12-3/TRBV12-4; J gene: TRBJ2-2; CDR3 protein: CASKLLNTGELFF
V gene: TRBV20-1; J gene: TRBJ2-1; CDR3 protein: CSAVAGLGYNEQFF
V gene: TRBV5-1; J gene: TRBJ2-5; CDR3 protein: CASSLSGGAETQYF
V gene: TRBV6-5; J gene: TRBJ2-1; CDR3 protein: CASSYRNEQFF
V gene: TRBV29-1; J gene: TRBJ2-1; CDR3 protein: CSVGNSGNEQFF
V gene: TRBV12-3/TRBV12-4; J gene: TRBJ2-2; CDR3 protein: CASSRTGDNGELFF
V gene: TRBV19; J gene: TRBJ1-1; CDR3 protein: CASNGNTEAFF
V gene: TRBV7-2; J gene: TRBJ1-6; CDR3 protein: CASSRTVYNSPLHF
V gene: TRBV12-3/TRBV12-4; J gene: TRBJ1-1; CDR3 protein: CASSSAAHTEAFF
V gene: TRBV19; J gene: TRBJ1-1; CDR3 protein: CASPRSNTEAFF
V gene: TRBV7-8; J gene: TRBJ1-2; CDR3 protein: CASFQTGTGTNGYTF
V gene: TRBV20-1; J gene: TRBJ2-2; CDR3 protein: CSARVRRGTGELFF
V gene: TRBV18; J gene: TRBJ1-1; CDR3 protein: CASSPQETRGTEAFF
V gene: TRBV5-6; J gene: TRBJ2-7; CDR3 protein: CASSFGTGGYEQYF
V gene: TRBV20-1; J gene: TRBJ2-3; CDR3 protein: CSAPGTLGGTQYF
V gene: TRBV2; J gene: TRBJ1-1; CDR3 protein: CASDQGGTGGNTEAFF
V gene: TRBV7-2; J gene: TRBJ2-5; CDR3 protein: CASSATGLAETQYF
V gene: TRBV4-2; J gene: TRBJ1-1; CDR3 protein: CASSLSGTVYTEAFF